The 8 T cell receptor beta chains in this list originate from one sample, sequenced in a study of cytomegalovirus exposure and HLA in healthy donors. The PCR was carried out with 60 Vbeta primers and 13 Jbeta primers. Profiling relied on immunoSEQ multiplex PCR, and the TCRdb table lists in-frame clones only, not all of them. This table holds 90,000 to 100,000 clones, roughly 80% found once. The sample was PBMCs. These receptors were collected from a man aged 55 to 70 in good health and CMV-seropositive.

The rearrangement links TRBV7-8 to TRBJ2-7; maybe TRBD1 (6 bases). Germline CDR1 reads SGHVS; CDR2 reads FQNEAQ. CDR3 length: 15 residues. V lost 2 bases to trimming and J lost 0 bases, with 11 bases between them. CDR3 region: CASSLTGTSSYEQYF. The CDR3, as DNA: TGTGCCAGCAGCTTAACCGGGACAAGCTCCTACGAGCAGTACTTC.

The chain couples TRBV7-2 to TRBJ2-1; no clear D. CDR3 size: 11 residues. The germline V gene has CDR1 SGHTA and CDR2 FQGNSA. Trimming stripped 5 bases from V and 8 bases from J, with 7 bases between. In DNA form, the CDR3 reads TGTGCCAGCAGCCTAAGTTATGAGCAGTTCTTC. Translating it yields CASSLSYEQFF.

The chain joins TRBV7-9 to TRBJ1-1, with TRBD1 matching over 7 bases. With V trimmed by 11 bases and J by 3 bases, 9 bases remained unmatched. The germline V gene encodes CDR1 SEHNR and CDR2 FQNEAQ (reference sequence). This CDR3 contains 13 residues. The DNA for the CDR3 is TGTGCCTCGACAGACAGGGCGGACACTGAAGCTTTCTTT. This sequence encodes CASTDRADTEAFF. The full variable domain, completed using reference TRBV7-9 and TRBJ1-1, is DTGVSQNPRHKITKRGQNVTFRCDPISEHNRLYWYRQTLGQGPEFLTYFQNEAQLEKSRLLSDRFSAERPKGSFSTLEIQRTEQGDSAMYLCASTDRADTEAFFGQGTRLTVV.

The genes are TRBV4-1 and TRBJ1-3; possible D gene TRBD1, 5 bases. Germline V gives CDR1 MGHRA, CDR2 YSYEKL. The CDR3 consists of 15 residues. The V end was cut by 4 bases, the J end by 0 bases, with 10 bases between. Here the CDR3 DNA reads TGCGCCAGCAGCCGCCAGGGTCTCTCTGGAAACACCATATATTTT. It specifies CASSRQGLSGNTIYF.

Here the CDR3 reads CATHRGSISGANVLTF. The DNA for the CDR3 is TGTGCCACCCACAGGGGCTCAATTTCTGGGGCCAACGTCCTGACTTTC. V and J are TRBV27 and TRBJ2-6, with 7 bases matching TRBD1. V lost 10 bases, J lost 1 base, and 10 bases stayed unmatched. This CDR3 is built from 16 residues. Germline V CDR1 and CDR2: MNHEY, SMNVEV (reference sequence).

V usage is TRBV5-8 and J usage is TRBJ1-3, with TRBD1 matching over 8 bases. CDR3 length: 16 amino acids. The ends lost 2 bases at V and 3 bases at J; junction bases unmatched: 7. Looked up from germline, CDR1 is SGHTS and CDR2 is YDEGEE. In DNA form, the CDR3 reads TGTGCCAGCAGCTTTTGGGGGACAGGAGGTGGAAACACCATATATTTT. This sequence encodes CASSFWGTGGGNTIYF.

The chain employs TRBV7-9 and TRBJ1-3; TRBD1 might be the D (5 bases). CDR1 and CDR2 from the germline V gene are SEHNR and FQNEAQ (reference sequence). Trimming cost V 5 bases and J 0 bases, with 17 bases left between them. The CDR3 totals 17 residues. CDR3 in DNA: TGTGCCAGCAGCCATCCCGACAGAGAGTTCTCTGGAAACACCATATATTTT. As protein: CASSHPDREFSGNTIYF.

V and J are TRBV5-4 and TRBJ2-2, with 10 nucleotides matching TRBD1. The V gene end was trimmed by 3 bases and the J gene end by 6 bases; junction bases not matched to a gene: 5. Germline CDR1 reads SGHNT; CDR2 reads YYREEE (reference sequence). The CDR3 sequence is 15 residues long. CDR3 DNA sequence: TGTGCCAGCAGCTCCCGACAGGGGGCCGCCGGGGAGCTGTTTTTT. It specifies CASSSRQGAAGELFF.